Following are 17 T cell receptor beta chains from one sample sequenced in a study. MiXCR, applied by TCRdb to the 5' RACE reads, yields one record per CDR3 protein. This table has tens of thousands of distinct CDR3 sequences, more than 25% appearing once. Sequenced: tumor-infiltrating naive CD4+ T cells sorted from the breast tumor. The sample's subset: naive CD4+ T cells, CD4+CD45RA+CD25-. All receptors derive from a female donor with breast cancer.

In its sample, this clonotype was seen many times. The rearrangement joins TRBV27 to TRBJ1-2, with TRBD1 matching over 12 bases. V gave up 8 bases and J gave up 8 bases; unmatched junction bases: 15. The CDR3 is made up of 16 amino acids. From germline, CDR1 is MNHEY and CDR2 SMNVEV (reference sequence). CDR3 DNA: TGTGCCAGCCACCCCATCGGGACAGGGGGCGGGCTCGGCTACACCTTC. Translated: CASHPIGTGGGLGYTF.

V usage is TRBV13 and J usage is TRBJ2-7; D remains unclear. Germline CDR1 and CDR2: PRHDT and FYEKMQ (reference sequence). With 0 bases removed from V and 3 bases from J, the gap between germline ends came to 18 bases. The CDR3 runs 17 residues. In DNA form, the CDR3 reads TGTGCCAGCAGCTTAGGCCTCGGCCCGCCAAACCTCTACGAGCAGTACTTC. This codes for CASSLGLGPPNLYEQYF.

By frequency in the sample, this clonotype is medium-sized. The chain links TRBV6-1 to TRBJ2-1, with 9 bases identical to TRBD2. Per the germline V gene, CDR1 is MNHNS and CDR2 is SASEGT. This CDR3 is built from 17 residues. Trimming at V came to 2 bases and at J to 0 bases, leaving 5 bases not matched to a gene. CDR3 coding DNA: TGTGCCAGCAGTGAATGGCGGGAGGGGGGCTCCTACAATGAGCAGTTCTTC. As protein: CASSEWREGGSYNEQFF.

This clonotype was recorded many times. A much more abundant neighbour one base away suggests this may be a read error. V is TRBV12-3 or TRBV12-4 and J is TRBJ2-1; 13 positions match TRBD2. CDR3 length: 14 amino acids. The CDR3 DNA reads TGTGCCGGCAGTCCAAGGACTAGCGGGAGTGAGCAGTTCTTC. This translates into CAGSPRTSGSEQFF.

With respect to this clonotype: A much larger clonotype is one base distant, so this may be a read error. The chain uses TRBV7-6 and TRBJ2-2; D ambiguous. Trimming took off 3 bases at V and 4 bases at J, with 12 bases between the two ends. CDR3 length: 15 amino acids. Germline lookup yields CDR1 SGHVS and CDR2 FNYEAQ. Here the CDR3 reads CASSFLRGPTGELFF. The CDR3 bases are TGTGCCAGCAGCTTCTTGAGAGGCCCCACCGGGGAGCTGTTTTTT.

This clonotype was counted only a few times. This sequence may be a read error, since a much larger clone differs from it by one base. The chain combines TRBV7-3 with TRBJ1-1; no definite D call. This CDR3 is built from 14 residues. Trimming shortened V by 5 bases and J by 5 bases, and 15 bases separated the two germline ends. Germline CDR1 and CDR2: SGHTA and FQGTGA. The CDR3 loop reads CASSQGGWRTEAFF. As DNA, the CDR3 is TGTGCCAGCAGCCAAGGTGGGTGGCGGACTGAAGCTTTCTTT.

By share of the sample, this clonotype is medium-sized (0.01 to 0.1%). The chain is built from TRBV6-5 and TRBJ1-1; no clear D gene. Looked up from germline, CDR1 is MNHEY and CDR2 is SVGAGI. The CDR3 covers 13 residues. V lost 3 bases, J lost 4 bases, and 9 bases lay in between. The CDR3 sequence is CASSYDVGTEAFF. CDR3 coding DNA: TGTGCCAGCAGTTATGATGTGGGCACTGAAGCTTTCTTT.

On this clonotype: A much larger clone sits a single nucleotide away, making a read error possible. J is TRBJ2-3 and V is TRBV5-1; no firm D call. The germline CDR1 and CDR2 sequences are SGHRS and YFSETQ. The ends were cut back, 0 bases at V and 4 bases at J, with 6 bases in the middle. This CDR3 is built from 13 residues. Written as DNA, the CDR3 is TGCGCCAGCAGCTTGGAGCGTCCAGATACGCAGTATTTT. Translating it yields CASSLERPDTQYF.

This clonotype is labeled as medium-sized. The rearrangement uses TRBV5-1 and TRBJ1-5, with TRBD1 as a possible D gene (6 bases). V dropped 4 bases and J dropped 10 bases, with 15 bases sitting between them. Germline CDR1 and CDR2: SGHRS and YFSETQ. CDR3 length: 13 residues. DNA of the CDR3: TGCGCCAGCAGCCAAGGAATACAGGGTCCCCAGCATTTT. Translating gives CASSQGIQGPQHF.

This clonotype was seen ten or more times. This rearrangement joins TRBV25-1 to TRBJ1-5; D is uncertain. Germline loops: CDR1 MGHDK, CDR2 SYGVNS. V shed 1 base and J shed 0 bases, with 7 bases lying between them. This CDR3 has 15 residues. The DNA of the CDR3 is TGTGCCAGCAGTGAATTGGCGGATAGCAATCAGCCCCAGCATTTT. Its protein is CASSELADSNQPQHF.

This clonotype was recorded a few times. This rearrangement joins TRBV7-3 to TRBJ2-1; D possibly corresponds to TRBD2 (5 bases). This CDR3 is 15 amino acids long. Looked up from germline, CDR1 is SGHTA and CDR2 is FQGTGA. V shed 1 base and J shed 8 bases, with 15 bases lying between them. The CDR3 DNA is TGTGCCAGCAGCTTAAACGGACTGCCTAACGATGAGCAGTTCTTC. This sequence encodes CASSLNGLPNDEQFF.

The sample holds a few counts of this clonotype. This CDR3 reads CSVQSGRLPEQYF. DNA of the CDR3: TGCAGCGTTCAGAGCGGGAGGCTCCCTGAGCAGTACTTC. This rearrangement joins TRBV29-1 to TRBJ2-7; 9 bases align to TRBD2. The CDR3 extends over 13 amino acids. The germline V gene has CDR1 SQVTM and CDR2 ANQGSEA. J was trimmed by 7 bases and V by 5 bases; bases with no gene match: 9.

This rearrangement joins TRBV11-2 to TRBJ2-3; TRBD1 matches at 11 bases. The CDR3 runs to 20 residues. Germline assignment: CDR1 SGHAT and CDR2 FQNNGV. V shed 5 bases and J 2 bases; nucleotides not matched to a gene: 18. CDR3 sequence: CASSPILRDRGNFSTDTQYF. The CDR3 bases are TGTGCCAGCAGCCCAATACTCCGGGACAGGGGGAACTTCTCCACAGATACGCAGTATTTT.

The chain joins TRBV29-1 to TRBJ2-7, with 10 bases identical to TRBD1. The CDR3 length is 13 residues. Germline V gene lookup returns CDR1 SQVTM and CDR2 ANQGSEA. The J segment lost 7 bases and the V segment lost 2 bases, leaving 5 bases of the junction unmatched. The CDR3 coding sequence is TGCAGCGTTGAAAGTGACAGGGGGCGTGAGCAGTACTTC. This sequence encodes CSVESDRGREQYF.

This clonotype qualifies as medium-sized (0.01 to 0.1%). The chain joins TRBV9 to TRBJ2-7; TRBD2 aligns across 12 bases. V shed 0 bases and J 3 bases; nucleotides not matched to a gene: 10. The CDR3 has 18 amino acids. Germline lookup yields CDR1 SGDLS and CDR2 YYNGEE. In DNA form, the CDR3 reads TGTGCCAGCAGCGTAGAACCCCAGACTAGCGGGAGTGGCTACGAGCAGTACTTC. Translated, it gives CASSVEPQTSGSGYEQYF.

To note about this clonotype: Since the CDR3 does not end with the conserved phenylalanine or tryptophan, this likely comes from a read error. It is unclear where the CDR3 begins or ends on the DNA, so no DNA is shown, and the CDR3 is as TCRdb lists it. The chain uses TRBV11-2 and TRBJ2-5; the D call of TRBD1 is as the table states it, not checked on the DNA. CDR1 is SGHAT, CDR2 FQNNGV, per germline. The CDR3 region is 14 residues in length, termini included. CDR3 amino acids: CASSSRGGAGSAYV.

This clonotype was detected a few times. The chain carries TRBV12-5 and TRBJ2-1, with D perhaps TRBD2 (7 bases). The germline CDR1 and CDR2 sequences are LGHNT and FRNRAP. V was clipped by 0 bases and J by 5 bases, with 17 bases between them. The CDR3 runs 17 residues. CDR3 region: CASGLVLGRGGHNEQFF. The DNA for the CDR3 is TGTGCTAGTGGTTTGGTACTGGGAAGGGGGGGGCACAATGAGCAGTTCTTC. Based on the CDR3 plus reference TRBV12-5 and TRBJ2-1, the full variable domain is DARVTQTPRHKVTEMGQEVTMRCQPILGHNTVFWYRQTMMQGLELLAYFRNRAPLDDSGMPKDRFSAEMPDATLATLKIQPSEPRDSAVYFCASGLVLGRGGHNEQFFGPGTRLTVL.